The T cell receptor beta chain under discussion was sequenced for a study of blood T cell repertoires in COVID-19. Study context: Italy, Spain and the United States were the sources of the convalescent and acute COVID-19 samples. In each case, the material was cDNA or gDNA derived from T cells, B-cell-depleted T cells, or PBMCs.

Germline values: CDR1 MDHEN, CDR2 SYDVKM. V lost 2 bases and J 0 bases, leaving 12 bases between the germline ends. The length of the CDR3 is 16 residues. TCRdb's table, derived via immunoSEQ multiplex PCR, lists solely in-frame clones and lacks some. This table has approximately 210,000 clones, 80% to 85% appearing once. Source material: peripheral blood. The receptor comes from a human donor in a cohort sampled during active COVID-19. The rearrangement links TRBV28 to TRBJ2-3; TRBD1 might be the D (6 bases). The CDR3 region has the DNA TGTGCCAGCAGTTTAATGGGGGCCGGGAGCACAGATACGCAGTATTTT. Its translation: CASSLMGAGSTDTQYF.